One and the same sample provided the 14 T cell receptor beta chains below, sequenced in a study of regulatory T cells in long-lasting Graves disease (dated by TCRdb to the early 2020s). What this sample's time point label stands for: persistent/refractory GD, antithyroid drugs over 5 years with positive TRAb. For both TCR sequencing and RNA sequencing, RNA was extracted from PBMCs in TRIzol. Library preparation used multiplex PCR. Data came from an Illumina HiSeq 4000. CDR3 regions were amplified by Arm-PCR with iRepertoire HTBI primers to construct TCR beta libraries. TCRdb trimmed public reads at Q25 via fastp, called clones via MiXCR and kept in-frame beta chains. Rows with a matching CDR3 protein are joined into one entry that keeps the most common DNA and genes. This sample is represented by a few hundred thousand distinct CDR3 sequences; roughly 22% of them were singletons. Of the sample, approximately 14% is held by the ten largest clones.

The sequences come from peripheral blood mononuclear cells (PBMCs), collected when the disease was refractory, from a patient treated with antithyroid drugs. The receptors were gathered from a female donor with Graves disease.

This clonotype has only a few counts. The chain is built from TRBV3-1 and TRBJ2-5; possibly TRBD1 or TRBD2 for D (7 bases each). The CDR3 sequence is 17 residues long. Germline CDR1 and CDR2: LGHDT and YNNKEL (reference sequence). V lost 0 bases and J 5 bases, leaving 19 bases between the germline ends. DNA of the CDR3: TGTGCCAGCAGCCAAGATACCCCCAGGGGGGGCCTCGAGACCCAGTACTTC. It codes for CASSQDTPRGGLETQYF.

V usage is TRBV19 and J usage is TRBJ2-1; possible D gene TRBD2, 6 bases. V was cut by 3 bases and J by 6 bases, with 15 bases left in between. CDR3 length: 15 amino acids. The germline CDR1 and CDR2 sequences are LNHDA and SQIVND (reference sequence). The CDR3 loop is CASSMLAGSSNEQFF. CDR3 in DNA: TGTGCCAGTAGTATGTTGGCGGGATCCAGCAATGAGCAGTTCTTC.

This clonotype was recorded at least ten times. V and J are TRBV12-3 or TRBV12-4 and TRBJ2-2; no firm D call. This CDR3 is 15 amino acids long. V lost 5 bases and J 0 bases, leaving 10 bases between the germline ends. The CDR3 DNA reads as TGTGCCAGCAGTCTCTCCGGCGCGAACACCGGGGAGCTGTTTTTT. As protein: CASSLSGANTGELFF.

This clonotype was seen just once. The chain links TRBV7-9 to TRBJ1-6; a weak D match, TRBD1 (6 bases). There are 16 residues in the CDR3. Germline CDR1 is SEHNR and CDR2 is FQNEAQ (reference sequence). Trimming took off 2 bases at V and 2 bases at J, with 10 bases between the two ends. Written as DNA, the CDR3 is TGTGCCAGCAGCTTAAGGGGGGACACCTATAATTCACCCCTCCACTTT. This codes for CASSLRGDTYNSPLHF.

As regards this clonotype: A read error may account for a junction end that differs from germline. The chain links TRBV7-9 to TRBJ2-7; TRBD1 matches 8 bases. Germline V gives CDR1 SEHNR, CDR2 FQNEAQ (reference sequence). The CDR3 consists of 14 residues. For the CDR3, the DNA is TGTGCCAGCAGCTCCCCCCGGACAGGGTATGAGCAGCACTTC. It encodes CASSSPRTGYEQHF.

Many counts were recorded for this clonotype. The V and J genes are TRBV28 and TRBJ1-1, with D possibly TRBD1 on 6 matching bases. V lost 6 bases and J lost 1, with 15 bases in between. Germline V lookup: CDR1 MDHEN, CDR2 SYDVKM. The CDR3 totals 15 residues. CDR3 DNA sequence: TGTGCCAGCAGCGGCGGGGGCGCCGGGAACACTGAAGCTTTCTTT. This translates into CASSGGGAGNTEAFF.

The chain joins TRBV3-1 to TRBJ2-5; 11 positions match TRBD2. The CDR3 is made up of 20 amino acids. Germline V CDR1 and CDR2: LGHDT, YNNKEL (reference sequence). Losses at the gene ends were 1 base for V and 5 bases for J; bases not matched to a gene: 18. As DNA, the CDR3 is TGTGCCAGCAGCCAAGGGTTTCTAGCGGGGGGCCGACGCGTGCGGGAGACCCAGTACTTC. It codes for CASSQGFLAGGRRVRETQYF.

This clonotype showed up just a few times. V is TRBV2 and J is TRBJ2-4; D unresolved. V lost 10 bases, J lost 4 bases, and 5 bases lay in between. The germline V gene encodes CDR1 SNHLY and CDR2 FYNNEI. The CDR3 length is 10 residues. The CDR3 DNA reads TGTGCCACCGGTAAAAACATTCAGTACTTC. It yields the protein CATGKNIQYF.

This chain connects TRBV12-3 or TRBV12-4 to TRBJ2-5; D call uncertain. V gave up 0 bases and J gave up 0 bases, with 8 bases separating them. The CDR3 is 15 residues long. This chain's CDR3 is CASSLAHGYQETQYF. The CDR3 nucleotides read TGTGCCAGCAGTTTAGCCCACGGGTACCAAGAGACCCAGTACTTC.

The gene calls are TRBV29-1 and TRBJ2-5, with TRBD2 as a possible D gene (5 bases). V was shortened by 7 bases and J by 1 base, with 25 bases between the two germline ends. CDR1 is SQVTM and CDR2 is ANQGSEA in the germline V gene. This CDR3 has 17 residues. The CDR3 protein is CSAGWGTDWNLQETQYF. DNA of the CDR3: TGCAGCGCCGGTTGGGGTACGGACTGGAACCTCCAAGAGACCCAGTACTTC.

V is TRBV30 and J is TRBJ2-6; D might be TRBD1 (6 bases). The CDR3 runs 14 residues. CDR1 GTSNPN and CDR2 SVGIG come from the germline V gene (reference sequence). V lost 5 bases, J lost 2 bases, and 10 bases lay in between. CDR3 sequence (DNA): TGTGCCTGGGCCTCAGGGGCTGGGGCCAACGTCCTGACTTTC. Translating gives CAWASGAGANVLTF.

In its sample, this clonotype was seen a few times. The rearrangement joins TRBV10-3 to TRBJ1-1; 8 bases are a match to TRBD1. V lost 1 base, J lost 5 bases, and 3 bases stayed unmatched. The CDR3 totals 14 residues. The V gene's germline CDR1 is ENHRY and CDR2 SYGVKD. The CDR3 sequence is CAISELTGGTEAFF. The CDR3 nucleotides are TGTGCCATCAGTGAGTTAACAGGGGGTACTGAAGCTTTCTTT.

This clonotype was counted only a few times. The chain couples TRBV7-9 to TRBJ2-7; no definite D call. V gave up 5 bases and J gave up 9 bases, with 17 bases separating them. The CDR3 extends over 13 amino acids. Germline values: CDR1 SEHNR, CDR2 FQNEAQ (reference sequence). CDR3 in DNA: TGTGCCAGCAGCAAAACAGTTTCCAACGGGCAGTACTTC. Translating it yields CASSKTVSNGQYF.

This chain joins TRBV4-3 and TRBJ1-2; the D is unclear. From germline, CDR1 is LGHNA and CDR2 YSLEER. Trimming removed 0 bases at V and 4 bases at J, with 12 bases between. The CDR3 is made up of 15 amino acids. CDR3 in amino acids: CASSQDRLMAYGYTF. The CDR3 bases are TGCGCCAGCAGCCAAGATCGGCTTATGGCCTATGGCTACACCTTC.